This note documents a single T cell receptor (beta chain) sequence. The record originates from a study of blood T cell repertoires in COVID-19. Original methodology: By means of reference gene primer amplification, nucleated cell counts were estimated. Assay used: immunoSEQ multiplex PCR; TCRdb lists only in-frame clones, some missing. V and J calls and clone size are given by that table; D and trimming were obtained from the DNA. The table records roughly 140,000 clones, around 87% of them present only once. Material: PBMCs or T cells enriched from blood (not recorded which). This sequence originates from a woman aged 25 to 39 with acute COVID-19.

CDR3 in DNA: TGTGCCAGCAGCGTAGGTGGCGGGAGAAAGAATGAGCAGTTCTTC. Translating it yields CASSVGGGRKNEQFF. The chain recombines TRBV9 with TRBJ2-1; 7 nucleotides align to TRBD2. Germline lookup yields CDR1 SGDLS and CDR2 YYNGEE. CDR3 length: 15 residues. Germline trimming cut 0 bases from V and 7 bases from J; bases unmatched to any gene: 7.